These 32 T cell receptor beta chains were sequenced from one sample in a study of blood T cell repertoires in COVID-19 (dated by TCRdb to 2018 to 2021). Library preparation employed the immunoSEQ multiplex PCR assay. The table comes from immuneACCESS by way of TCRdb, which keeps in-frame sequences with V and J called. Part of the clones is missing from these tables; in studies checked, under half for an unresolved V gene and the rest for unknown reasons. For this sample there are roughly 360,000 clones; over 80% appear just once. The ten biggest clones cover about 5.4% of the sample. Sequenced input: PBMCs or T cells enriched from blood (not recorded which). The receptors stem from a woman in her forties or fifties who had recovered from COVID-19.

V gene TRBV15 combines with J gene TRBJ2-1; TRBD2 matches 8 bases. The CDR3 covers 14 residues. The V and J ends lost 0 bases and 8 bases, in that order; junction bases with no gene match: 3. Per the germline V gene, CDR1 is LNHNV and CDR2 is YYDKDF (reference sequence). The CDR3 region is CATSRDAGGDEQFF. CDR3 sequence (DNA): TGTGCCACCAGCAGAGATGCGGGGGGTGATGAGCAGTTCTTC.

The CDR3 DNA is TGTGCCAGCAGTGTTGGGGGGAGGTCTGAAGCTTTCTTT. Protein sequence: CASSVGGRSEAFF. The chain recombines TRBV2 with TRBJ1-1; possible D gene TRBD1, 5 bases. Trimming removed 4 bases from V and 6 bases from J, with 12 bases in between. This CDR3 contains 13 residues. Looked up from germline, CDR1 is SNHLY and CDR2 is FYNNEI.

This clone was seen more than once but under ten times. The chain employs TRBV12-3 or TRBV12-4 and TRBJ2-7; D might be TRBD1 (5 bases). The V and J ends lost 3 bases and 7 bases respectively, with 10 bases between them. The CDR3 contains 12 residues. The CDR3 loop is CASSLGPREQYF. The DNA for the CDR3 is TGTGCCAGCAGTTTGGGGCCGCGAGAGCAGTACTTC.

The V and J genes are TRBV7-8 and TRBJ2-5; D is perhaps TRBD1 (5 bases). V lost 5 bases, J lost 4 bases, and 14 bases lay in between. Germline V gives CDR1 SGHVS, CDR2 FQNEAQ. The CDR3 is made up of 14 amino acids. The DNA of the CDR3 is TGTGCCAGCAGCCCCAGGGTGGATGGAGAGACCCAGTACTTC. As protein: CASSPRVDGETQYF.

The chain is built from TRBV2 and TRBJ1-1; possibly TRBD1 for D (6 bases). Trimming cost V 5 bases and J 0 bases, with 10 bases left between them. CDR1 and CDR2 from the germline V gene are SNHLY and FYNNEI. This CDR3 region has 14 residues. This CDR3 reads CASSWGHLNTEAFF. As DNA, the CDR3 is TGTGCCAGCAGTTGGGGACACCTGAACACTGAAGCTTTCTTT. The full variable domain, completed using reference TRBV2 and TRBJ1-1, is EPEVTQTPSHQVTQMGQEVILRCVPISNHLYFYWYRQILGQKVEFLVSFYNNEISEKSEIFDDQFSVERPDGSNFTLKIRSTKLEDSAMYFCASSWGHLNTEAFFGQGTRLTVV.

This sequence joins TRBV7-9 and TRBJ1-2, with 9 positions matching TRBD1. Trimming removed 2 bases from V and 8 bases from J; junction bases left unmatched: 6. The CDR3 extends over 14 amino acids. Germline V gene data show CDR1 as SEHNR and CDR2 as FQNEAQ (reference sequence). CDR3 bases: TGTGCCAGCAGCTTACTGACAGGGGGAGTAGGCTACACCTTC. Encoded protein: CASSLLTGGVGYTF.

J is TRBJ1-1 and V is TRBV7-9, with D uncertain. Trimming left V 6 bases short and J 1 base short, with 12 bases between. From germline, CDR1 is SEHNR and CDR2 FQNEAQ (reference sequence). This CDR3 region has 14 residues. The CDR3 DNA follows: TGTGCCAGCAGAACAGCCCCGGAGAACACTGAAGCTTTCTTT. Protein: CASRTAPENTEAFF.

The chain has TRBV7-2 and TRBJ2-1, with TRBD1 matching 8 bases. Losses at the gene ends were 2 bases for V and 4 bases for J; bases not matched to a gene: 4. The germline CDR1 and CDR2 sequences are SGHTA and FQGNSA. The CDR3 runs 15 residues. In DNA form, the CDR3 reads TGTGCCAGCAGCTTAACGACAGGGGCTTACAATGAGCAGTTCTTC. Its protein is CASSLTTGAYNEQFF.

The genes are TRBV2 and TRBJ2-7; possible D gene TRBD1, 5 bases. CDR3 size: 11 residues. CDR1 SNHLY and CDR2 FYNNEI come from the germline V gene. V lost 6 bases and J 3 bases, leaving 6 bases between the germline ends. CDR3 nucleotides: TGTGCCAGCAGCGACAGCTACGAGCAGTACTTC. Protein sequence: CASSDSYEQYF.

On this clone itself: The junction departs from germline at one end; a sequencing error may be responsible. The chain joins TRBV19 to TRBJ2-7; D is ambiguous. Germline V gene sequence: CDR1 LNHDA, CDR2 SQIVND (reference sequence). The CDR3 runs to 13 residues. In DNA form, the CDR3 reads TGTGCCAGTAGTGCCCAGGCCTCCAACGAGCAGTACTTC. As protein: CASSAQASNEQYF. Full variable domain (outside the CDR3, taken from reference TRBV19 and TRBJ2-7): DGGITQSPKYLFRKEGQNVTLSCEQNLNHDAMYWYRQDPGQGLRLIYYSQIVNDFQKGDIAEGYSVSREKKESFPLTVTSAQKNPTAFYLCASSAQASNEQYFGPGTRLTVT.

The chain carries TRBV9 and TRBJ2-5, with 7 bases aligning to TRBD1. The CDR3 consists of 15 residues. The V and J ends lost 0 bases and 5 bases, in that order; junction bases with no gene match: 7. Germline V gene data show CDR1 as SGDLS and CDR2 as YYNGEE. As DNA, the CDR3 is TGTGCCAGCAGCGTAGCGGGACAGTGGTACGAGACCCAGTACTTC. Its protein product is CASSVAGQWYETQYF.

In its sample, this clone was seen a few times. This sequence joins TRBV10-3 and TRBJ1-4; D gene uncertain. V was shortened by 10 bases and J by 0 bases, with 6 bases between the two germline ends. The CDR3 contains 12 residues. Germline V CDR1 and CDR2: ENHRY, SYGVKD. CDR3 protein: CATSPTNEKLFF. Written as DNA, the CDR3 is TGTGCCACGTCCCCAACTAATGAAAAACTGTTTTTT.

The chain carries TRBV4-3 and TRBJ2-7, with D hard to call. The CDR3 totals 15 residues. Trimming stripped 2 bases from V and 0 bases from J, with 11 bases between. The germline CDR1 and CDR2 sequences are LGHNA and YSLEER. The CDR3 is CASSQKISPSYEQYF. CDR3 nucleotides: TGCGCCAGCAGCCAAAAAATCTCCCCCTCCTACGAGCAGTACTTC.

This clone appeared a single time. The chain carries TRBV7-9 and TRBJ2-1; 12 bases are a match to TRBD2. CDR1 SEHNR and CDR2 FQNEAQ come from the germline V gene (reference sequence). The CDR3 consists of 18 residues. Trimming took 2 bases from V and 4 from J; bases not matched to a gene: 9. CDR3 coding DNA: TGTGCCAGCAGCTTAAAGGCTAGCGGGGGGGCATATTACAATGAGCAGTTCTTC. Protein product: CASSLKASGGAYYNEQFF.

J is TRBJ1-2 and V is TRBV12-3 or TRBV12-4; D is ambiguous. The CDR3 is 13 amino acids. Trimming cost V 5 bases and J 6 bases, with 13 bases left between them. The CDR3 DNA reads as TGTGCCAGCAGTCCCTCGACTGAAAATGGCTACACCTTC. Protein sequence: CASSPSTENGYTF.

The V and J genes are TRBV4-2 and TRBJ1-4, with 8 bases matching TRBD1. Germline V gene lookup returns CDR1 LGHNA and CDR2 YNFKEQ. The ends lost 4 bases at V and 5 bases at J; junction bases unmatched: 6. The CDR3 covers 15 residues. The CDR3 here is CASSPAGGVNEKLFF. In nucleotides, the CDR3 is TGTGCCAGCAGCCCCGCAGGGGGCGTCAATGAAAAACTGTTTTTT.

CDR3 protein: CASSPIVAGGEKLFF. The DNA for the CDR3 is TGCGCCAGCAGCCCGATCGTGGCGGGTGGGGAAAAACTGTTTTTT. The chain combines TRBV5-1 with TRBJ1-4; D ambiguous. The CDR3 loop spans 15 amino acids. Germline values: CDR1 SGHRS, CDR2 YFSETQ. V was pared by 4 bases and J by 8 bases, with 18 bases between. Supplemented by reference TRBV5-1 and TRBJ1-4, the full variable domain reads KAGVTQTPRYLIKTRGQQVTLSCSPISGHRSVSWYQQTPGQGLQFLFEYFSETQRNKGNFPGRFSGRQFSNSRSEMNVSTLELGDSALYLCASSPIVAGGEKLFFGSGTQLSVL.

The gene calls are TRBV15 and TRBJ1-6; no firm D call. The CDR3 runs 13 residues. Deletions cut 1 base from V and 7 bases from J, with 5 bases between. Germline assignment: CDR1 LNHNV and CDR2 YYDKDF (reference sequence). The CDR3 loop is CATSRGENSPLHF. The CDR3 DNA sequence: TGTGCCACCAGCAGAGGGGAGAATTCACCCCTCCACTTT.

To note about this clone: A read error is possible here, since a much larger clone lies one base away. The chain is built from TRBV11-3 and TRBJ2-5; D not resolved. Trimming pared 0 bases from V and 5 bases from J, leaving 4 bases between. Germline V lookup: CDR1 SGHNT, CDR2 YENEEA. This CDR3 has 12 amino acids. The CDR3 sequence: CASSLERETQYF. CDR3 DNA: TGTGCCAGCAGCTTAGAACGGGAGACCCAGTACTTC.

The V gene is TRBV7-8, the J gene TRBJ1-2; D not certain. The CDR3 is 15 amino acids. Deletions cut 0 bases from V and 6 bases from J, with 14 bases between. The germline CDR1 and CDR2 sequences are SGHVS and FQNEAQ. The CDR3 here is CASSLALGSFNGYTF. The CDR3 nucleotides are TGTGCCAGCAGCTTAGCTCTAGGCAGCTTCAATGGCTACACCTTC.

The chain recombines TRBV3-1 (or the pseudogene TRBV3-2) with TRBJ1-1; D might be TRBD1 (5 bases). V was trimmed by 4 bases and J by 10 bases, leaving 13 bases between them. The CDR3 runs 12 residues. Germline V lookup: CDR1 LGHDT, CDR2 YNNKEL (reference sequence). CDR3 sequence reads: CASSPPGVGAFF. The DNA of the CDR3 is TGTGCCAGCAGCCCGCCGGGGGTAGGAGCTTTCTTT.

The rearrangement uses TRBV7-3 and TRBJ1-2; 8 bases are a match to TRBD1. This CDR3 is 15 amino acids long. The V and J ends lost 3 bases and 8 bases, in that order; junction bases with no gene match: 11. CDR1 is SGHTA, CDR2 FQGTGA, per germline. The CDR3 sequence is CASSLGGDRGGGYTF. The CDR3 region has the DNA TGTGCCAGCAGCTTGGGGGGCGACAGGGGAGGCGGCTACACCTTC.

The rearrangement uses TRBV7-9 and TRBJ2-7; 7 bases fit TRBD1. Trimming removed 5 bases from V and 3 bases from J; junction bases left unmatched: 4. Germline CDR1 reads SEHNR; CDR2 reads FQNEAQ (reference sequence). The CDR3 runs 13 residues. The CDR3 is CASSTGTDYEQYF. In DNA, the CDR3 is TGTGCCAGCAGCACCGGGACAGACTACGAGCAGTACTTC.

V is TRBV30 and J is TRBJ1-3; 8 nucleotides agree with TRBD1. CDR3 length: 14 amino acids. Germline trimming cut 3 bases from V and 3 bases from J; bases unmatched to any gene: 4. Germline assignment: CDR1 GTSNPN and CDR2 SVGIG (reference sequence). CDR3 protein: CAWSQGAGGNTIYF. DNA for the CDR3: TGTGCCTGGAGCCAGGGGGCAGGTGGAAACACCATATATTTT.

A few counts support this clone. CDR3 DNA sequence: TGTGCCAGCAGCTCCTGGGCGTGGGTCAAAAACATTCAGTACTTC. Amino acids: CASSSWAWVKNIQYF. The V and J genes are TRBV5-6 and TRBJ2-4, with unresolved D. The ends were cut back, 3 bases at V and 3 bases at J, with 13 bases in the middle. The CDR3 is made up of 15 amino acids. Germline V CDR1 and CDR2: SGHDT, YYEEEE.

V usage is TRBV3-1 (or the pseudogene TRBV3-2) and J usage is TRBJ2-3, with D tentatively TRBD1 (6 bases). The CDR3 is made up of 16 amino acids. In germline, CDR1 is LGHDT, CDR2 YNNKEL (reference sequence). V was trimmed by 3 bases and J by 4 bases, leaving 17 bases between them. The DNA of the CDR3 is TGTGCCAGCAGCCAGGGATTAGTACAGGGACCAGATACGCAGTATTTT. It encodes CASSQGLVQGPDTQYF.

V gene TRBV5-8 combines with J gene TRBJ1-4, with 12 bases that match TRBD1. The CDR3 extends over 16 amino acids. Unmatched junction bases numbered 5, after V lost 3 bases and J lost 5 bases. Per the germline V gene, CDR1 is SGHTS and CDR2 is YDEGEE. This CDR3 is CASSSGQGAGNEKLFF. DNA of the CDR3: TGTGCCAGCAGCTCGGGACAGGGGGCGGGAAATGAAAAACTGTTTTTT.

This clone has a handful of counts. The chain carries TRBV11-3 and TRBJ1-1; 7 nucleotides match TRBD1. CDR1 is SGHNT, CDR2 YENEEA, per germline. V was pared by 4 bases and J by 3 bases, with 2 bases of the junction left unmatched. The CDR3 extends over 13 amino acids. The CDR3 loop reads CASSSGQDTEAFF. CDR3 bases: TGTGCCAGCAGCTCCGGACAGGACACTGAAGCTTTCTTT.

The chain couples TRBV5-1 to TRBJ1-1; 8 bases line up with TRBD1. Germline V lookup: CDR1 SGHRS, CDR2 YFSETQ. With 4 bases clipped from V and 1 base from J, the junction kept 6 bases outside the gene matches. This CDR3 is built from 15 residues. The DNA for the CDR3 is TGCGCCAGCAGCGCGACAGGGGTCTGGAACACTGAAGCTTTCTTT. Its translation is CASSATGVWNTEAFF.

The gene calls are TRBV27 and TRBJ2-7; maybe TRBD1 (6 bases). Trimming pared 3 bases from V and 3 bases from J, leaving 21 bases between. The CDR3 is 17 residues long. CDR1 and CDR2 from the germline V gene are MNHEY and SMNVEV (reference sequence). Here the CDR3 reads CASSLTTTQGIGYEQYF. DNA of the CDR3: TGTGCCAGCAGTTTGACAACGACCCAGGGGATAGGCTACGAGCAGTACTTC.

The chain links TRBV29-1 to TRBJ2-1; D remains ambiguous. Trimming cost V 3 bases and J 10 bases, with 16 bases left between them. CDR1 is SQVTM, CDR2 ANQGSEA, per germline. This CDR3 has 13 residues. The DNA of the CDR3 is TGCAGCGTTGATTCTAAAGAAGCATGGGAGCAGTTCTTC. Protein sequence: CSVDSKEAWEQFF.

The V gene is TRBV19, the J gene TRBJ1-5; 8 bases fit TRBD1. Per the germline V gene, CDR1 is LNHDA and CDR2 is SQIVND (reference sequence). V was pared by 5 bases and J by 2 bases, with 8 bases of the junction left unmatched. The CDR3 covers 16 residues. The CDR3 DNA reads as TGTGCCAGTAGTGCGGACAGGGCGGTTGGCAATCAGCCCCAGCATTTT. Encoded protein: CASSADRAVGNQPQHF. The full variable domain, in which reference TRBV19 and TRBJ1-5 provide the parts outside the CDR3, is DGGITQSPKYLFRKEGQNVTLSCEQNLNHDAMYWYRQDPGQGLRLIYYSQIVNDFQKGDIAEGYSVSREKKESFPLTVTSAQKNPTAFYLCASSADRAVGNQPQHFGDGTRLSIL.